This T cell receptor (beta chain) was profiled in a study of shared clonotypes between healthy human individuals (dated by TCRdb to 2020 to 2021). For context, the study as a whole: The cohort included a few men and a couple of women between 18 and 49 years of age. Per donor, three plates each were used for CD4 naive and CD4 memory, two for CD8 naive, and one for CD8 memory. Blood TCR repertoires of five healthy adults were deeply sequenced to estimate repertoire size and the extent of clonotype sharing between individuals. To increase sequencing depth and limit assay-specific biases, TCR repertoire library preparation and sequencing were carried out by different laboratories using diverse techniques. Per donor, leukapheresis produced somewhere between about 0.94 and 10 billion PBMCs. General conclusions and limits of the study: Larger estimated clonotype richness was generally found for naive subsets than for memory subsets. Compared with non-shared clonotypes, the clonotypes found in all four sorted-subset donors had higher generation probabilities. Even with the large sequencing depth, rarefaction of the sorted-subset datasets indicated that sequencing was incomplete. Sampling was restricted to blood, and TCR repertoires in tissues likely differ from the TCR repertoires found in blood. Approximately 5% of naive CD4, around 3.5% of naive CD8, about 2.5% of memory CD4, and about 0.4% of memory CD8 clonotypes were shared across a few donors. Because the study included only a small number of donors, the genetic and exposure-history diversity represented was limited. Pairwise subsampling indicated that sequencing depth was expected to affect the degree of clonotype sharing among donors.

Donors were healthy HIV-negative adults with no recently reported acute infections or vaccinations. Every donor was a Caucasian adult living in Nashville, Tennessee, USA. Magnetic negative selection was used to enrich CD4+ T cells, after which naive cells were positively selected on CD45RA and the negative fraction became the memory subset. Blood was collected by leukapheresis, and PBMCs were isolated by Ficoll-Histopaque density gradient centrifugation and then cryopreserved in liquid nitrogen vapor phase. Analytical flow cytometry was used to check the purity and quantity of each magnetically sorted T cell population. Genomic DNA was isolated from every sorted fraction and measured by UV absorbance on a Nanodrop 2000c. A note on this clone: Its recognized antigen is unknown. Per-base qualities were not stored, and no clone one base away is much larger.

TCR CDR3 regions were amplified from genomic DNA by multiplex PCR using the deep immunoSEQ assay. Extracted genomic DNA from each cell subset was distributed evenly across all wells of several immunoSEQ 96-well plates, and each plate was treated as a replicate. For sorted subsets, 200 ng of genomic DNA, equivalent to roughly 33,000 T cell genomes, went into each replicate PCR. The purified libraries were quantified using a Qubit 3.0 fluorometer, sized with a Bioanalyzer 2100, and then quantified again using the KAPA Library Quantification kit. Each immunoSEQ 96-well plate was sequenced on its own single-read 150-cycle Illumina NextSeq 550 flow cell. On the authors' methods: Because the immunoSEQ output held only junctional sequences and lacked quality scores, the filtering could not match the filtering applied to full-length reads. To assign V/J genes and CDR3, sequences were annotated using PyIR, a Python wrapper for IgBLAST v1.9, with IMGT germline references. Reads were filtered out if the reads had weak V/J assignments (E-value above 1e-6), no CDR3, stop codons, out-of-frame junctions, or ambiguous translated residues. V3J clonotypes were defined as sequences sharing the same inferred V gene, J gene, and CDR3 amino acid sequence. To compute the percentage overlap between repertoires, the number of shared unique clonotypes was divided by the size of the smaller repertoire. RTK rarefaction, the Chao1 estimator, and Recon v2.1 estimates of unobserved clonotypes were used to assess repertoire richness. For all TCRbeta clonotypes obtained by the gDNA method from a handful of donors, generation probabilities were computed with OLGA. TCRdb obtained this table from immuneACCESS and retained in-frame rearrangements with V and J assigned. These tables miss some clones; where compared with another copy, unresolved V genes account for less than half of the shortfall, and the remainder is unexplained. That table is the source of V, J and clone size, and D and trimming were worked out from the DNA. The sample table lists roughly 680,000 clones, around 70% of them with a count of one. The top ten clones comprise under 2% of the sample.

The germline V gene sets CDR1 to MDHEN and CDR2 to SYDVKM. A distance of 21 bases separates the germline ends of V and J, which lose 5 bases and 5 bases respectively. Its CDR3 holds 16 amino acids, cysteine through phenylalanine. The sequence is cut down to CDR3 DNA, 48 bases in frame from base 1. The sequence was collected from a woman aged 25 to 39 in good health. Sequenced material: memory CD4+ T cells sorted from blood. The label giving this sample's cell subset or site can be read as: CD45RA-negative fraction. This sequence uses TRBV28 and TRBJ1-1; the D gene is perhaps TRBD1, from 6 matching bases. The bases read TGTGCCAGCAGTAAAATCCCTCAGGGGCTTGGGACTGAAGCTTTCTTT. Translated, this gives CASSKIPQGLGTEAFF.